The sequence of this TCR beta chain was determined in a study of radiation and T cells in renal cell carcinoma. Findings and limits, study-wide: From baseline, blood top tumor clonotypes peaked at 2 weeks post-radiation.

The V and J ends lost 3 bases and 2 bases, in that order; junction bases with no gene match: 17. Per germline, CDR1 SGHTS and CDR2 YDEGEE. The CDR3 contains 19 residues. The time point: blood 4 weeks post-SBRT, at nephrectomy. Stated treatment: 15 Gy SBRT to primary tumor, nephrectomy 4 weeks later. The repertoire was sequenced with immunoSEQ multiplex PCR; TCRdb's copy has only in-frame clones and lacks some. The sample consists of more than 60,000 clones, roughly 83% of them appearing once. In the case of this clone: What it binds is unknown.

This sequence originates from a woman aged 60-75 years with renal cell carcinoma. The input for sequencing was blood, taken from a patient whose treatment included radiotherapy and nephrectomy. The chain links TRBV5-8 to TRBJ1-1; TRBD1 matches 9 bases. CDR3 nucleotide sequence: TGTGCCAGCAGCTCCTTCCTAGGGACAGGGTCGGTTACAAACACTGAAGCTTTCTTT. Its protein product is CASSSFLGTGSVTNTEAFF.